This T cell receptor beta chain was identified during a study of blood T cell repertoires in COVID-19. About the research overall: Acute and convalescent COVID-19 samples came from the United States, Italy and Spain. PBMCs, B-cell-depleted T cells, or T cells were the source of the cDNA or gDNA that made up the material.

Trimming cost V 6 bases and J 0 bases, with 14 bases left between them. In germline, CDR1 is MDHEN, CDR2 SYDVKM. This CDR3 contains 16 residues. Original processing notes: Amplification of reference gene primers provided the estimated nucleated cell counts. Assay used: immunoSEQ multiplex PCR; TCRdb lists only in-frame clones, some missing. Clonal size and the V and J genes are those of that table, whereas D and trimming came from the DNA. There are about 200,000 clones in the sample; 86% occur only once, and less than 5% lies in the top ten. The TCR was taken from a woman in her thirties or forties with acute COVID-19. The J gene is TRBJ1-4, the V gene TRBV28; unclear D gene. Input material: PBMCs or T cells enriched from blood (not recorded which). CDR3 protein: CASRQMRMATNEKLFF. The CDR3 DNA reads TGTGCCAGCAGACAAATGAGGATGGCAACTAATGAAAAACTGTTTTTT.